One and the same sample provided the 21 T cell receptor beta chains below, sequenced in a study of radiotherapy plus CTLA-4 blockade in lung cancer. TCRdb's copy holds only in-frame clones and misses some; the assay was immunoSEQ multiplex PCR. The sample includes more than 80,000 clones, around 85% of them seen just once. Sequenced material: peripheral blood, taken from a patient treated with radiotherapy plus ipilimumab. These receptors were taken from a human donor with non-small cell lung cancer that progressed on radiotherapy plus ipilimumab. Some clones in this sample may be carry-over from other donors' samples.

The J gene is TRBJ1-3, the V gene TRBV18, with D uncertain. This CDR3 has 16 amino acids. Trimming removed 3 bases from V and 0 bases from J, with 12 bases in between. Germline CDR1 KGHSH, CDR2 LQKENI. The CDR3 sequence: CASSPSGRRSGNTIYF. The CDR3 nucleotides are TGTGCCAGCTCACCGTCAGGACGCCGCTCTGGAAACACCATATATTTT.

With respect to this clone: Its ends do not fully match the called genes, so a read error is possible. The V gene is TRBV7-7, the J gene TRBJ2-5; D not certain. CDR3 size: 13 residues. Germline assignment: CDR1 SSHAT and CDR2 FNYEAQ (reference sequence). The CDR3 DNA sequence: TGTGCTAGCAGCCCCGGGCACCAAGAGACCCAGTACTTC. Residues: CASSPGHQETQYF.

V usage is TRBV5-4 and J usage is TRBJ2-3, with 8 positions matching TRBD1. CDR3 length: 15 residues. Germline trimming cut 2 bases from V and 0 bases from J; bases unmatched to any gene: 2. CDR1 is SGHNT, CDR2 YYREEE, per germline (reference sequence). The CDR3 sequence: CASSFRQGSTDTQYF. CDR3 DNA sequence: TGTGCCAGCAGCTTCAGACAGGGGAGCACAGATACGCAGTATTTT.

The chain has TRBV15 and TRBJ2-3; 7 bases map to TRBD1. This CDR3 spans 15 amino acids. Germline assignment: CDR1 LNHNV and CDR2 YYDKDF (reference sequence). The trim removed 2 bases at V and 7 bases at J, leaving 9 bases unmatched. DNA for the CDR3: TGTGCCACCAGCAGATCAGGAACAGGGGAAAATACGCAGTATTTT. Translated: CATSRSGTGENTQYF.

V is TRBV5-1 and J is TRBJ2-5, with 10 bases lining up with TRBD1. The V gene's germline CDR1 is SGHRS and CDR2 YFSETQ. The CDR3 runs 14 residues. Germline trimming cut 6 bases from V and 5 bases from J; bases unmatched to any gene: 7. The CDR3 region has the DNA TGCGCCAGCATGATGACAGGGGGCGTGGAGACCCAGTACTTC. Translating it yields CASMMTGGVETQYF.

The rearrangement links TRBV9 to TRBJ2-2, with 7 bases lining up with TRBD1. The junction had 8 bases not matched to a gene; V was cut back by 3 bases and J by 6 bases. Per the germline V gene, CDR1 is SGDLS and CDR2 is YYNGEE. The CDR3 is 15 residues long. The CDR3 spells CASSARQGSSGELFF. In nucleotides, the CDR3 is TGTGCCAGCAGCGCCCGACAGGGTTCATCCGGGGAGCTGTTTTTT.

J is TRBJ2-4 and V is TRBV28; D possibly corresponds to TRBD2 (5 bases). The germline V gene encodes CDR1 MDHEN and CDR2 SYDVKM. V was pared by 7 bases and J by 1 base, with 14 bases between. The CDR3 is made up of 15 amino acids. This CDR3 is CASTSRRWAKNIQYF. The CDR3 nucleotides read TGTGCCAGCACGTCGCGGAGGTGGGCCAAAAACATTCAGTACTTC.

V and J are TRBV7-9 and TRBJ1-3; no clear D. Germline loops: CDR1 SEHNR, CDR2 FQNEAQ (reference sequence). This CDR3 region has 14 residues. V was shortened by 1 base and J by 4 bases, with 8 bases between the two germline ends. The CDR3: CASSLGSLGNTIYF. The CDR3 nucleotides read TGTGCCAGCAGCTTAGGGTCTCTGGGAAACACCATATATTTT.

V is TRBV9 and J is TRBJ2-1; 12 positions agree with TRBD2. Germline CDR1 reads SGDLS; CDR2 reads YYNGEE. This CDR3 region has 19 residues. V lost 4 bases to trimming and J lost 5 bases; unmatched junction nucleotides: 16. The DNA for the CDR3 is TGTGCCAGCAGCTTCTCCCCCCAACGACTAGCGGGGGTTAACAATGAGCAGTTCTTC. This gives the protein CASSFSPQRLAGVNNEQFF.

The CDR3 nucleotides read TGCGCCAGCAGCCAAGTACTAGCGGAGACGTACGAGCAGTACTTC. It codes for CASSQVLAETYEQYF. The chain has TRBV4-3 and TRBJ2-7, with 8 bases fitting TRBD2. Trimming took 1 base from V and 4 from J; bases not matched to a gene: 6. This CDR3 is 15 amino acids long. The germline gives CDR1 LGHNA, CDR2 YSLEER.

On this clone: Germline and junction disagree at one end, which may indicate a read error. The chain uses TRBV29-1 and TRBJ2-1; tentative D call: TRBD1 (6 bases). Germline CDR1 is SQVTM and CDR2 is ANQGSEA. The CDR3 is 15 residues long. In DNA, the CDR3 is TGCAGCGTGGAAGGGGGACAAAAGGGGTCGGATGAGCAGTTCTTC. Its translation is CSVEGGQKGSDEQFF.

A word on this clone: Other DNA sequences in the same sample also yield this CDR3. This chain joins TRBV7-3 and TRBJ2-2; D is tentatively TRBD1 or TRBD2 (6 bases each). V lost 6 bases to trimming and J lost 5 bases, with 13 bases between them. CDR3 length equals 14 residues. Per germline, CDR1 SGHTA and CDR2 FQGTGA. The CDR3: CASRRGVLTGELFF. CDR3 DNA: TGTGCCAGCAGGAGGGGGGTTCTGACCGGGGAGCTGTTTTTT.

The table lists this clone with a few counts. V gene TRBV6-4 combines with J gene TRBJ2-1; D unclear. Germline V lookup: CDR1 MRHNA, CDR2 SNTAGT. The CDR3 runs 13 residues. V shed 6 bases and J shed 5 bases, with 11 bases lying between them. CDR3 in DNA: TGTGCCAGCAGCTACACGCAAAACAATGAGCAGTTCTTC. It translates to CASSYTQNNEQFF.

The V call is TRBV7-2, the J call TRBJ1-6; TRBD1 might be the D (6 bases). Per germline, CDR1 SGHTA and CDR2 FQGNSA. The V end lost 5 bases, the J end lost 7 bases, and 15 bases lay between the germline ends. This CDR3 has 15 residues. CDR3 region: CASSPRTAINSPLHF. Written as DNA, the CDR3 is TGTGCCAGCAGCCCGCGGACAGCCATCAATTCACCCCTCCACTTT.

The V gene is TRBV19, the J gene TRBJ1-1; D gene uncertain. The CDR3 loop spans 13 amino acids. Germline V lookup: CDR1 LNHDA, CDR2 SQIVND (reference sequence). V was clipped by 2 bases and J by 9 bases, with 13 bases between them. CDR3 sequence: CASSIRPNPQAFF. The CDR3 nucleotides read TGTGCCAGTAGTATACGACCCAACCCACAAGCTTTCTTT. Full variable domain (outside the CDR3, taken from reference TRBV19 and TRBJ1-1): DGGITQSPKYLFRKEGQNVTLSCEQNLNHDAMYWYRQDPGQGLRLIYYSQIVNDFQKGDIAEGYSVSREKKESFPLTVTSAQKNPTAFYLCASSIRPNPQAFFGQGTRLTVV.

The chain joins TRBV7-3 to TRBJ2-1; 7 positions agree with TRBD2. V shed 5 bases, J shed 7 bases, and the junction held 14 bases outside the gene matches. The CDR3 spans 16 residues. Germline V gene sequence: CDR1 SGHTA, CDR2 FQGTGA. The CDR3: CASSIPGLGPGNEQFF. In DNA form, the CDR3 reads TGTGCCAGCAGCATCCCAGGACTAGGTCCTGGGAATGAGCAGTTCTTC.

J is TRBJ2-5 and V is TRBV6-1; 11 nucleotides match TRBD2. Germline V gives CDR1 MNHNS, CDR2 SASEGT. CDR3 length equals 15 residues. Trimming removed 1 base from V and 4 bases from J; junction bases left unmatched: 2. The CDR3 loop is CASSEGSGGAETQYF. Here the CDR3 DNA reads TGTGCCAGCAGTGAAGGTAGCGGGGGGGCAGAGACCCAGTACTTC.

This chain connects TRBV18 to TRBJ1-1; D is unresolved. Trimming cost V 0 bases and J 3 bases, with 8 bases left between them. The CDR3 sequence is 14 residues long. Germline loops: CDR1 KGHSH, CDR2 LQKENI. Written as DNA, the CDR3 is TGTGCCAGCTCACCACCGTCGACTGACACTGAAGCTTTCTTT. This codes for CASSPPSTDTEAFF.

The chain uses TRBV7-2 and TRBJ1-1; 8 nucleotides match TRBD1. CDR3 length: 14 residues. Trimming cost V 7 bases and J 4 bases; bases outside gene matches: 8. The germline V gene has CDR1 SGHTA and CDR2 FQGNSA. The CDR3 loop reads CASTPQGGITEAFF. Here the CDR3 DNA reads TGTGCCAGCACCCCACAGGGGGGAATCACTGAAGCTTTCTTT. Full variable domain (rest looked up from reference TRBV7-2 and TRBJ1-1): GAGVSQSPSNKVTEKGKDVELRCDPISGHTALYWYRQSLGQGLEFLIYFQGNSAPDKSGLPSDRFSAERTGGSVSTLTIQRTQQEDSAVYLCASTPQGGITEAFFGQGTRLTVV.

The chain has TRBV28 and TRBJ1-1; D is undetermined. The CDR3 runs to 15 residues. Germline-derived CDR1 and CDR2 are MDHEN and SYDVKM. The V end lost 2 bases, the J end lost 5 bases, and 15 bases lay between the germline ends. CDR3 bases: TGTGCCAGCAGTTTAGGAACGGGGAGTTATACTGAAGCTTTCTTT. It yields the protein CASSLGTGSYTEAFF.

This clone was counted only a few times. This chain connects TRBV6-1 to TRBJ1-3, with D unresolved. The CDR3 loop spans 13 amino acids. Trimming removed 1 base from V and 2 bases from J, with 3 bases in between. Germline values: CDR1 MNHNS, CDR2 SASEGT. This chain's CDR3 is CASSEGTGNTIYF. CDR3 DNA: TGTGCCAGCAGTGAAGGAACTGGAAACACCATATATTTT.